This T cell receptor beta chain came from a study of T cell changes during pregnancy in multiple sclerosis. The CDR3 has 14 amino acids. Germline V gene data show CDR1 as KGHSH and CDR2 as LQKENI. After removal of 3 bases from V and 5 bases from J, the junction contained 7 bases not matched to a gene. Clones were read by immunoSEQ multiplex PCR, and TCRdb kept only the in-frame ones, dropping some. The repertoire holds 10,000 to 15,000 clones, roughly 94% seen once, with around 0.28% in the top ten. The TCR originated in a female donor with multiple sclerosis, enrolled in a pregnancy study. The chain recombines TRBV18 with TRBJ2-7; 7 positions match TRBD1. This sample comprised CD4+ T cells from peripheral blood mononuclear cells, obtained before pregnancy. The CDR3 reads CASSPLGQYNEQYF. As DNA, the CDR3 is TGTGCCAGCTCACCCCTGGGACAGTATAACGAGCAGTACTTC.